One sample yielded the 18 T cell receptor beta chains listed below, sequenced in a study of blood T cell repertoires in COVID-19. Data came from immunoSEQ multiplex PCR; TCRdb stores just in-frame clones and leaves some out. The sample lists 130,000 or so clones, about four fifths occurring once. Material: peripheral blood. The origin of the receptors is a woman aged 80 or older with acute or convalescent COVID-19.

The rearrangement joins TRBV12-3 or TRBV12-4 to TRBJ1-2, with TRBD1 matching over 9 bases. V shed 6 bases and J 7 bases; nucleotides not matched to a gene: 6. The CDR3 length is 13 residues. CDR3 amino acids: CASSSGTGFGYTF. In nucleotides, the CDR3 is TGTGCCAGCAGCTCCGGGACAGGGTTTGGCTACACCTTC.

The chain joins TRBV27 to TRBJ2-1; 9 bases are shared with TRBD2. This CDR3 is 14 amino acids long. Germline trimming cut 0 bases from V and 8 bases from J; bases unmatched to any gene: 2. Germline loops: CDR1 MNHEY, CDR2 SMNVEV (reference sequence). The CDR3 is CASSLSRTSDEQFF. For the CDR3, the DNA is TGTGCCAGCAGTTTATCGAGGACTAGCGATGAGCAGTTCTTC.

V usage is TRBV15 and J usage is TRBJ1-2; 10 nucleotides line up with TRBD1. This CDR3 spans 12 amino acids. Germline V gene sequence: CDR1 LNHNV, CDR2 YYDKDF (reference sequence). J lost 6 bases, V lost 5 bases, and 0 bases had no gene match. CDR3 DNA: TGTGCCACCAGCGGGACAGGGGATGGCTACACCTTC. Translation gives CATSGTGDGYTF.

There are a few counts of this clone. The rearrangement links TRBV5-4 to TRBJ1-4, with 9 bases matching TRBD1. The germline gives CDR1 SGHNT, CDR2 YYREEE (reference sequence). Trimming cost V 4 bases and J 2 bases; bases outside gene matches: 6. The CDR3 length is 16 residues. The CDR3 DNA reads TGTGCCAGCAGCCTTCGACAGGGGGGGACTAATGAAAAACTGTTTTTT. It translates to CASSLRQGGTNEKLFF.

V gene TRBV5-6 combines with J gene TRBJ1-6; D remains ambiguous. The CDR3 has 15 residues. Germline values: CDR1 SGHDT, CDR2 YYEEEE. V was shortened by 5 bases and J by 0 bases, with 9 bases between the two germline ends. The CDR3 here is CASSHLSSYNSPLHF. CDR3 nucleotides: TGTGCCAGCAGTCACCTCAGCTCCTATAATTCACCCCTCCACTTT. The entire variable domain, with the rest obtained from reference TRBV5-6 and TRBJ1-6, is as follows: DAGVTQSPTHLIKTRGQQVTLRCSPKSGHDTVSWYQQALGQGPQFIFQYYEEEERQRGNFPDRFSGHQFPNYSSELNVNALLLGDSALYLCASSHLSSYNSPLHFGNGTRLTVT.

J is TRBJ1-2 and V is TRBV9; no clear D gene. Trimming removed 7 bases from V and 1 base from J, with 11 bases in between. This CDR3 is built from 13 residues. Germline V gene lookup returns CDR1 SGDLS and CDR2 YYNGEE. CDR3 region: CASGPALNYGYTF. The CDR3 bases are TGTGCCAGCGGGCCGGCTCTTAACTATGGCTACACCTTC.

The gene calls are TRBV3-1 (or the pseudogene TRBV3-2) and TRBJ2-2; possibly TRBD1 for D (6 bases). With 2 bases removed from V and 2 bases from J, the gap between germline ends came to 15 bases. The germline CDR1 and CDR2 sequences are LGHDT and YNNKEL (reference sequence). The CDR3 loop spans 17 amino acids. The CDR3 region has the DNA TGTGCCAGCAGCCAAAAATTTGGGACATTCAACACCGGGGAGCTGTTTTTT. Its protein is CASSQKFGTFNTGELFF.

The chain carries TRBV30 and TRBJ2-5; 7 nucleotides match TRBD1. The CDR3 has 15 amino acids. Germline CDR1 reads GTSNPN; CDR2 reads SVGIG (reference sequence). The junction had 10 bases not matched to a gene; V was cut back by 2 bases and J by 4 bases. DNA for the CDR3: TGTGCCTGGAGTACCACAGGGGATTATCGAGAGACCCAGTACTTC. Translated, it gives CAWSTTGDYRETQYF.

The V and J genes are TRBV18 and TRBJ2-1; 7 positions match TRBD2. The CDR3 is 16 amino acids. Trimming at V came to 3 bases and at J to 3 bases, leaving 8 bases not matched to a gene. Germline V CDR1 and CDR2: KGHSH, LQKENI. CDR3 sequence: CASSPPTSPNYNEQFF. DNA for the CDR3: TGTGCCAGCTCACCTCCGACTAGCCCGAACTACAATGAGCAGTTCTTC.

This clone was recorded a few times. The chain joins TRBV7-3 to TRBJ2-1; 8 bases agree with TRBD1. From germline, CDR1 is SGHTA and CDR2 FQGTGA. V trimming: 3 bases; J trimming: 1 base; junction bases outside the gene matches: 5. This CDR3 contains 16 residues. The chain's CDR3 is CASSFSGGRSYNEQFF. The CDR3 bases are TGTGCCAGCAGCTTCTCAGGGGGCAGGTCCTACAATGAGCAGTTCTTC. The complete variable domain, with remaining parts taken from reference TRBV7-3 and TRBJ2-1, reads GAGVSQTPSNKVTEKGKYVELRCDPISGHTALYWYRQSLGQGPEFLIYFQGTGAADDSGLPNDRFFAVRPEGSVSTLKIQRTERGDSAVYLCASSFSGGRSYNEQFFGPGTRLTVL.

This CDR3 reads CATLAETGGDEQYF. The CDR3 DNA reads as TGTGCCACCCTAGCGGAGACAGGGGGCGACGAGCAGTACTTC. This rearrangement joins TRBV6-5 to TRBJ2-7; 10 bases match TRBD1. The V segment lost 10 bases and the J segment 5 bases; nucleotides outside the gene matches: 11. CDR3 length: 14 amino acids. In germline, CDR1 is MNHEY, CDR2 SVGAGI.

This sequence joins TRBV12-5 and TRBJ2-7, with D tentatively TRBD2 (7 bases). This CDR3 has 13 amino acids. Germline CDR1 LGHNT, CDR2 FRNRAP. V was pared by 7 bases and J by 6 bases, with 16 bases between. CDR3 DNA: TGTGCTAGTGCCCCTAGGGGGGGCTCCGAGCAGTACTTC. It specifies CASAPRGGSEQYF.

This clone was picked up one time. The genes are TRBV7-2 and TRBJ2-7, with a possible D match to TRBD1 (6 bases). Trimming cost V 4 bases and J 3 bases, with 22 bases left between them. This CDR3 has 17 residues. Germline V gene sequence: CDR1 SGHTA, CDR2 FQGNSA. The CDR3 DNA reads as TGTGCCAGCAGCTCCCCGATACAGGGTAGTTTCCACTACGAGCAGTACTTC. This sequence encodes CASSSPIQGSFHYEQYF. Supplemented by reference TRBV7-2 and TRBJ2-7, the full variable domain reads GAGVSQSPSNKVTEKGKDVELRCDPISGHTALYWYRQSLGQGLEFLIYFQGNSAPDKSGLPSDRFSAERTGGSVSTLTIQRTQQEDSAVYLCASSSPIQGSFHYEQYFGPGTRLTVT.

The sample holds one count of this clone. The chain couples TRBV18 to TRBJ1-1, with D possibly matching TRBD1 (5 bases). Per germline, CDR1 KGHSH and CDR2 LQKENI. The CDR3 loop spans 13 amino acids. V dropped 4 bases and J dropped 1 base, with 7 bases sitting between them. Here the CDR3 reads CASSLDRNTEAFF. CDR3 nucleotide sequence: TGTGCCAGCTCACTAGACAGGAACACTGAAGCTTTCTTT.

This clone is a singleton in its sample. The chain has TRBV2 and TRBJ1-6; TRBD1 might be the D (5 bases). V was cut by 4 bases and J by 9 bases, with 13 bases left in between. Per germline, CDR1 SNHLY and CDR2 FYNNEI. This CDR3 has 14 amino acids. The CDR3 loop is CASSGSPRGSPLHF. The DNA of the CDR3 is TGTGCCAGCAGTGGGTCACCTAGGGGTTCACCCCTCCACTTT. Full variable domain (rest looked up from reference TRBV2 and TRBJ1-6): EPEVTQTPSHQVTQMGQEVILRCVPISNHLYFYWYRQILGQKVEFLVSFYNNEISEKSEIFDDQFSVERPDGSNFTLKIRSTKLEDSAMYFCASSGSPRGSPLHFGNGTRLTVT.

The V gene is TRBV7-2, the J gene TRBJ1-2; perhaps TRBD1 as D (5 bases). From germline, CDR1 is SGHTA and CDR2 FQGNSA. The ends were cut back, 5 bases at V and 7 bases at J, with 17 bases in the middle. The CDR3 length is 14 residues. The CDR3: CASSLYLSGGGYTF. The CDR3 DNA reads as TGTGCCAGCAGCCTCTACCTTAGCGGGGGTGGCTACACCTTC.

This chain links TRBV16 with TRBJ1-6; D is possibly TRBD1 (5 bases). The CDR3 contains 16 residues. The germline gives CDR1 KGHSY, CDR2 FQNENV. With 4 bases removed from V and 7 bases from J, the gap between germline ends came to 17 bases. CDR3 coding DNA: TGTGCCAGCAGCCGCTGGACATCCCAAGCGAATTCACCCCTCCACTTT. It is translated as CASSRWTSQANSPLHF.

The chain is built from TRBV6-6 and TRBJ2-7; D might be TRBD1 (5 bases). The CDR3 sequence is 18 residues long. Trimming stripped 5 bases from V and 4 bases from J, with 27 bases between. Germline V gene lookup returns CDR1 MNHNY and CDR2 SVGAGI (reference sequence). CDR3 in amino acids: CASSPLVPPPGSEYEQYF. CDR3 DNA sequence: TGTGCCAGCAGTCCCCTTGTCCCCCCCCCAGGGTCGGAGTACGAGCAGTACTTC.